This TCR beta chain was captured in a study of T cell responses to AZD1222 COVID-19 vaccine. Findings of the study overall: Donors skewed white British and female; clonal diversity was possibly underestimated. All repertoire sampling was performed exclusively after the peak T cell response.

This CDR3 is built from 11 residues. After removal of 5 bases from V and 6 bases from J, the junction contained 2 bases not matched to a gene. CDR1 and CDR2 (germline): DFQATT, SNEGSKA (reference sequence). Of note for this clone: Its target is not known.

The method was immunoSEQ multiplex PCR; TCRdb's version includes in-frame clones alone and lacks a portion of them. The data show 150,000 or so clones, with less than 90% seen just once and 1.5% to 2% held by the top ten. The origin of this receptor is an adult in good health. The chain combines TRBV20-1 with TRBJ1-1; 8 bases agree with TRBD1. The sample in question was peripheral blood, obtained on day 0 of AZD1222 vaccination. DNA for the CDR3: TGCAGTGCTTCAGGGGGCCCTGAAGCTTTCTTT. This translates into CSASGGPEAFF.